This TCR beta chain was captured by sequencing in a study of identical twins. The CDR3 spans 18 residues. Unmatched junction bases numbered 8, after V lost 1 base and J lost 1 base. CDR1 is LGHDT and CDR2 is YNNKEL in the germline V gene (reference sequence). A single record per CDR3 protein comes from TCRdb applying MiXCR to the 5' RACE reads. The repertoire holds approximately 630,000 distinct CDR3 sequences, with about 7.6% as singletons. The same sample was also studied in work on yellow fever vaccine responses in identical twins.

This receptor was taken from a woman aged 18 to 35 in good health. The sample comprised PBMCs. This chain links TRBV3-1 with TRBJ2-3; 10 bases fit TRBD2. For the CDR3, the DNA is TGTGCCAGCAGCCAAGGGGCCCTAGCGGGGGTGCGCACAGATACGCAGTATTTT. Translating gives CASSQGALAGVRTDTQYF.